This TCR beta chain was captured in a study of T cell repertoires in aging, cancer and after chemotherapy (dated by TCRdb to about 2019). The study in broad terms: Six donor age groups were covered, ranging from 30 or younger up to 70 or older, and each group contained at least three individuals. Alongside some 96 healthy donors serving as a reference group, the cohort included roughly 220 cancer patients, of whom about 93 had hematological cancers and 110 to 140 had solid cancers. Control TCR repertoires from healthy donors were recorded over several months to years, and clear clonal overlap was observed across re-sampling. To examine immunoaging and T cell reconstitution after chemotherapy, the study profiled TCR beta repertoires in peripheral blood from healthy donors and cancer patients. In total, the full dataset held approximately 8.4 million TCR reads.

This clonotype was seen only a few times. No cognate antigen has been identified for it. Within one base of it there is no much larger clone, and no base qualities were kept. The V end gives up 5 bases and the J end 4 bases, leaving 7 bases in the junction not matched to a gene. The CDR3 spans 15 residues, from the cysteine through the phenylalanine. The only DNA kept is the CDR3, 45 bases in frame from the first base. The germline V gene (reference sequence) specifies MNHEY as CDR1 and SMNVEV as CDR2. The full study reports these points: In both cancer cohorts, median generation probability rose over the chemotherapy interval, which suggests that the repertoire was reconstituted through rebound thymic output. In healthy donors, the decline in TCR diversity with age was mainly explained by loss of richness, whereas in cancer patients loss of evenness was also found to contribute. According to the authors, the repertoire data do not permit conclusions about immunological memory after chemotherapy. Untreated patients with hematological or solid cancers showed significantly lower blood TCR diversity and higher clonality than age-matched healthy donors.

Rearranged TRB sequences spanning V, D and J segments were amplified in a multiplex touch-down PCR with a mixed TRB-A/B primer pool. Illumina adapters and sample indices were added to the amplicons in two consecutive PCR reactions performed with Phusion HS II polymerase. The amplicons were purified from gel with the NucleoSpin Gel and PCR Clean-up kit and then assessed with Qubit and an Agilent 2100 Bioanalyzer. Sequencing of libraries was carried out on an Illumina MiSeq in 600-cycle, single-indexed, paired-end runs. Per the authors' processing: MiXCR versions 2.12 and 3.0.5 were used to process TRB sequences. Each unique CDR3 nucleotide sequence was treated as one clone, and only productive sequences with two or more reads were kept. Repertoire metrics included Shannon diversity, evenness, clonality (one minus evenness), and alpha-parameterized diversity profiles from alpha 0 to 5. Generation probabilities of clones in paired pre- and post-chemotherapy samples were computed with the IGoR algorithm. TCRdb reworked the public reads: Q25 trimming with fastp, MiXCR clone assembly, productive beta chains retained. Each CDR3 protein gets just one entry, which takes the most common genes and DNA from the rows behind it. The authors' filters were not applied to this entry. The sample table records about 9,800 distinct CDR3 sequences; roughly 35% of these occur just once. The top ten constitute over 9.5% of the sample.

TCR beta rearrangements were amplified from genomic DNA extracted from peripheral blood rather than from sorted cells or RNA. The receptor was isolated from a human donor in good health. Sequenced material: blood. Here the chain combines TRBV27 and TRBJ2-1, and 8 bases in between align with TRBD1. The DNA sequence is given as TGTGCCAGCAGTCCGGACAGGGACCATTACAATGAGCAGTTCTTC. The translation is CASSPDRDHYNEQFF.